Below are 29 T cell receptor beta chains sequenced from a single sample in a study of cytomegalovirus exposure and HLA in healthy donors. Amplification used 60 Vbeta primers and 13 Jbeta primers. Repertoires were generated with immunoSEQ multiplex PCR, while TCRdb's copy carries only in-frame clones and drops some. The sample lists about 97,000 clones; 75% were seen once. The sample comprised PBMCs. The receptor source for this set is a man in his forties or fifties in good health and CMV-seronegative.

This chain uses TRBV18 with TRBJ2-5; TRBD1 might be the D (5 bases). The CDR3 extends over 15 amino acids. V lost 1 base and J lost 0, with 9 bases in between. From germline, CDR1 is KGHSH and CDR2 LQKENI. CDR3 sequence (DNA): TGTGCCAGCTCACCACGGGGCTCGTACCAAGAGACCCAGTACTTC. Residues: CASSPRGSYQETQYF.

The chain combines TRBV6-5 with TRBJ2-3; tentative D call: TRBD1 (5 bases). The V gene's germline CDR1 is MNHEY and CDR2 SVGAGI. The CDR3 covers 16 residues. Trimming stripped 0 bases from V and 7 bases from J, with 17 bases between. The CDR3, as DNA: TGTGCCAGCAGTTACTCGCAGGACAAGGATCGTAATACGCAGTATTTT. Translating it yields CASSYSQDKDRNTQYF.

The chain's CDR3 is CASSPLRTEAFF. In DNA, the CDR3 is TGTGCCAGCAGCCCCCTACGGACTGAAGCTTTCTTT. V usage is TRBV7-6 and J usage is TRBJ1-1; the D is unclear. Trimming took off 5 bases at V and 5 bases at J, with 9 bases between the two ends. This CDR3 contains 12 residues. CDR1 SGHVS and CDR2 FNYEAQ come from the germline V gene.

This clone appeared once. DNA of the CDR3: TGTGCCAGCAGCTTGGGACCAAGGACGGGACACCTCGAGCAGTACTTC. It translates to CASSLGPRTGHLEQYF. The chain uses TRBV5-6 and TRBJ2-7; D might be TRBD1 (6 bases). The germline V and J ends were trimmed by 0 bases and 6 bases, with 19 bases remaining between them. The germline gives CDR1 SGHDT, CDR2 YYEEEE. This CDR3 comprises 16 residues.

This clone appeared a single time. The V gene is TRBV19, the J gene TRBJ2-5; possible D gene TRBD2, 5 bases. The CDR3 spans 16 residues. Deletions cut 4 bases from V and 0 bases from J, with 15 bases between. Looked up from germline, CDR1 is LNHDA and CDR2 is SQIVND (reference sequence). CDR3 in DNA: TGTGCCAGTAGTACTGGAGCTAGCCAGTACCAAGAGACCCAGTACTTC. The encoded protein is CASSTGASQYQETQYF.

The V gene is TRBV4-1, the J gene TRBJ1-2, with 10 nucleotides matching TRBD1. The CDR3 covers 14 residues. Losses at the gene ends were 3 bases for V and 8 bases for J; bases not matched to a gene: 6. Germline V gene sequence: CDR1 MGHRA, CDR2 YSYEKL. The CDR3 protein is CASSHDRGPRGYTF. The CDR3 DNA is TGCGCCAGCAGCCACGACAGGGGGCCTCGGGGCTACACCTTC.

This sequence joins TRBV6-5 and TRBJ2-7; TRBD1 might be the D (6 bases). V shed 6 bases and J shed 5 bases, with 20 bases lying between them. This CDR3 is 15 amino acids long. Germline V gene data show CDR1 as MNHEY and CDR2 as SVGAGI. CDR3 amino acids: CASSSPGRGRNEQYF. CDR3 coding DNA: TGTGCCAGCAGCTCGCCCGGCAGGGGCCGGAACGAGCAGTACTTC.

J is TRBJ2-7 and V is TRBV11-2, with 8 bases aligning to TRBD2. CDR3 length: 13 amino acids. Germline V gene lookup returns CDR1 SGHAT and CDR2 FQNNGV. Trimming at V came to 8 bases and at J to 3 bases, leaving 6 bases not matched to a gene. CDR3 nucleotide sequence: TGTGCCAGCGGACGGGGGGGTTTCTACGAGCAGTACTTC. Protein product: CASGRGGFYEQYF. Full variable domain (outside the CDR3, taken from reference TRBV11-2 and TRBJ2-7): EAGVAQSPRYKIIEKRQSVAFWCNPISGHATLYWYQQILGQGPKLLIQFQNNGVVDDSQLPKDRFSAERLKGVDSTLKIQPAKLEDSAVYLCASGRGGFYEQYFGPGTRLTVT.

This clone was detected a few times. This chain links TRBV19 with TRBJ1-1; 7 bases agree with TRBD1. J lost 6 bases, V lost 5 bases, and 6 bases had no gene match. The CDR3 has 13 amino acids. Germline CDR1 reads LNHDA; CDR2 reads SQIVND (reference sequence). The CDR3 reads CASSGPQGAEAFF. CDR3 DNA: TGTGCCAGTAGTGGACCCCAGGGGGCTGAAGCTTTCTTT.

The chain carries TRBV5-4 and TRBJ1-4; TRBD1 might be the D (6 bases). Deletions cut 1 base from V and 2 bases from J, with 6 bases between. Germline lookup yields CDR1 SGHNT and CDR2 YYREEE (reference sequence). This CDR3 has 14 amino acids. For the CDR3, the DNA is TGTGCCAGCAGCTTGACAGGGACTAATGAAAAACTGTTTTTT. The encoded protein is CASSLTGTNEKLFF.

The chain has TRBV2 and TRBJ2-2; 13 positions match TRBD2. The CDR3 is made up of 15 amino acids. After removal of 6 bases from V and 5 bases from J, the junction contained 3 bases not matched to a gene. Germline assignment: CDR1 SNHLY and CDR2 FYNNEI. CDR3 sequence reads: CASRGLAGSTGELFF. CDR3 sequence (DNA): TGTGCCAGCAGGGGACTAGCGGGGTCGACCGGGGAGCTGTTTTTT. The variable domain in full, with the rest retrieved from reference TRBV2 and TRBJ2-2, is EPEVTQTPSHQVTQMGQEVILRCVPISNHLYFYWYRQILGQKVEFLVSFYNNEISEKSEIFDDQFSVERPDGSNFTLKIRSTKLEDSAMYFCASRGLAGSTGELFFGEGSRLTVL.

DNA of the CDR3: TGTGCCAGCAGCGTAGGCCGGCAGCGGGAAGGCTACAATGAGCAGTTCTTC. Translating it yields CASSVGRQREGYNEQFF. The chain joins TRBV9 to TRBJ2-1; the match to TRBD2 covers 7 bases. J lost 3 bases, V lost 0 bases, and 9 bases had no gene match. Germline CDR1 reads SGDLS; CDR2 reads YYNGEE. CDR3 length: 17 residues.

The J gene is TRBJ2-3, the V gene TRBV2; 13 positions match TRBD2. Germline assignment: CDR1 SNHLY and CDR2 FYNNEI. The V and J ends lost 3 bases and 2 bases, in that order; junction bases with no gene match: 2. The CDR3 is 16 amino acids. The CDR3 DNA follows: TGTGCCAGCAGTGAGGGACTAGCGGGACCCACAGATACGCAGTATTTT. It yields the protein CASSEGLAGPTDTQYF.

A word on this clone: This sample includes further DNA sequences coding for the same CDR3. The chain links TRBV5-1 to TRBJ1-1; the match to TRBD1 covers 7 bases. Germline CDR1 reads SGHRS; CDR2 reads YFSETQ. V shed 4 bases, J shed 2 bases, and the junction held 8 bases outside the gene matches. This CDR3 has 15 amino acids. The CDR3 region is CASSPRTGDNTEAFF. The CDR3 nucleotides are TGCGCCAGCAGCCCCAGGACAGGCGATAACACTGAAGCTTTCTTT.

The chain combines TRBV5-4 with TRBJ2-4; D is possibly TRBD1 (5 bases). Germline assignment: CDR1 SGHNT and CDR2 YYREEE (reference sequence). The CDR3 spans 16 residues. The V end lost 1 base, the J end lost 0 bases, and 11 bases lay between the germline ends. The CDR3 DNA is TGTGCCAGCAGCTTGAGGGGCGATCTAGCCAAAAACATTCAGTACTTC. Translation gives CASSLRGDLAKNIQYF.

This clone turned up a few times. CDR3 sequence reads: CASSKGGLAGRQFF. The CDR3 DNA follows: TGTGCCAGCAGCAAGGGGGGACTAGCGGGTAGGCAGTTCTTC. The rearrangement joins TRBV7-9 to TRBJ2-1, with 12 bases identical to TRBD2. CDR1 is SEHNR and CDR2 is FQNEAQ in the germline V gene (reference sequence). There are 14 residues in the CDR3. J was trimmed by 12 bases and V by 5 bases; bases with no gene match: 8.

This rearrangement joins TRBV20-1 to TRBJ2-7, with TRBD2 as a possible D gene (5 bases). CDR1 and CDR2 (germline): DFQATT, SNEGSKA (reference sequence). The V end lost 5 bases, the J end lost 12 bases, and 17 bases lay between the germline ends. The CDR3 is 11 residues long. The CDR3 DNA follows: TGCAGTGCTGAGAGCGGACCCCAGCGGTACTTC. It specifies CSAESGPQRYF.

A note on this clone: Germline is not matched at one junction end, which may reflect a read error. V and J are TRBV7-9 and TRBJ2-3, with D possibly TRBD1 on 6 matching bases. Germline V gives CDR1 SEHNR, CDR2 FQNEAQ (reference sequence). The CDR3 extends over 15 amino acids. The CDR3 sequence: CSSSSQGTRADTQYF. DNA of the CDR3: TGTTCCAGCAGCTCCCAGGGGACCCGTGCAGATACGCAGTATTTT.

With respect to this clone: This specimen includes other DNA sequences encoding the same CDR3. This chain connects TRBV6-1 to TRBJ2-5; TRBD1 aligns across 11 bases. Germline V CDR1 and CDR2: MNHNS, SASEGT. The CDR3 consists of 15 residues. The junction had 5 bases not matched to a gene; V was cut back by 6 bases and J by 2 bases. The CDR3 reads CASRTGTGGQETQYF. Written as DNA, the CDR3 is TGTGCCAGCAGGACCGGGACAGGGGGACAAGAGACCCAGTACTTC.

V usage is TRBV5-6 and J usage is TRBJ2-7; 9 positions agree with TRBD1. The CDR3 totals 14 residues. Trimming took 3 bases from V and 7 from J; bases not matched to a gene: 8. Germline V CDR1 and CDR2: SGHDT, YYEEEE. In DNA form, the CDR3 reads TGTGCCAGCAGCTCGCGGACAGGGGTTTGGGAGCAGTACTTC. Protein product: CASSSRTGVWEQYF.

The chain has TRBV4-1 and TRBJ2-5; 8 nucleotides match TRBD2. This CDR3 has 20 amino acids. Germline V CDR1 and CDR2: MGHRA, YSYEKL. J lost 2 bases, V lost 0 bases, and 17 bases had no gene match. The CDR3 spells CASSQEGTGGLAGRQETQYF. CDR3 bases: TGCGCCAGCAGCCAAGAAGGAACGGGGGGTTTAGCGGGACGGCAAGAGACCCAGTACTTC.

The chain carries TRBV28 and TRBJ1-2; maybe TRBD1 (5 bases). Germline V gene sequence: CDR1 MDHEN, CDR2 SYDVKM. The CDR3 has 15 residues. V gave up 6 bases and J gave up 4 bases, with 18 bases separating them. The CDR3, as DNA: TGTGCCAGCAGACCCCAGGGTTTGGGAACCTATGGCTACACCTTC. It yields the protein CASRPQGLGTYGYTF.

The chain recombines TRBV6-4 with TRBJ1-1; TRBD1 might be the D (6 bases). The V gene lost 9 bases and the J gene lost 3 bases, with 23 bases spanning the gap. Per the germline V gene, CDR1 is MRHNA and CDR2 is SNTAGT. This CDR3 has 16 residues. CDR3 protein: CARGPCSRGADTEAFF. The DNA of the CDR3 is TGTGCCAGGGGTCCCTGTTCCCGGGGGGCCGACACTGAAGCTTTCTTT.

The CDR3 nucleotides are TGTGCCAGCTCACCACAGGCAGGGGGTGAAGCTTTCTTT. Translation gives CASSPQAGGEAFF. The chain carries TRBV18 and TRBJ1-1; the match to TRBD1 covers 7 bases. Germline V gene sequence: CDR1 KGHSH, CDR2 LQKENI. V gave up 1 base and J gave up 7 bases; unmatched junction bases: 3. This CDR3 is 13 amino acids long.

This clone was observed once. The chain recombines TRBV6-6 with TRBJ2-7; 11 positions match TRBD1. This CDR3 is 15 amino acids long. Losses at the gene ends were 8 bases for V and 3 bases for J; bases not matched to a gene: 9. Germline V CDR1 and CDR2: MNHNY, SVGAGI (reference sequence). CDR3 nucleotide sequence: TGTGCCAGCGGGCCTAGGGACAGGGGGGGCTACGAGCAGTACTTC. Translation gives CASGPRDRGGYEQYF.

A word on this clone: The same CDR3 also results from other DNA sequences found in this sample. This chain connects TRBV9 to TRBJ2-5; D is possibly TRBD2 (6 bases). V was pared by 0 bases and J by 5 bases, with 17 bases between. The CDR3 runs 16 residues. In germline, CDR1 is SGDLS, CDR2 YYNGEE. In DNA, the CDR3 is TGTGCCAGCAGCGTAGCAGGGAATGAGGCGGGGGAGACCCAGTACTTC. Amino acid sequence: CASSVAGNEAGETQYF.

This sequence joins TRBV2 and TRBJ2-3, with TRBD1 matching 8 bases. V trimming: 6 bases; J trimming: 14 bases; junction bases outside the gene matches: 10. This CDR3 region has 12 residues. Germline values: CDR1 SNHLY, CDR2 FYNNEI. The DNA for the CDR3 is TGTGCCAGCAGCATACAGGGGGGCCGCTCGTATTTT. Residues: CASSIQGGRSYF.

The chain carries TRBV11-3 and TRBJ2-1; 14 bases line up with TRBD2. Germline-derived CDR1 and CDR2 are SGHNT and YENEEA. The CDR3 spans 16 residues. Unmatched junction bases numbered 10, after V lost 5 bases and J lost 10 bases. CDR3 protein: CASSPGLAGGGGEQFF. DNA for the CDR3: TGTGCCAGCAGCCCAGGACTAGCGGGGGGCGGGGGGGAGCAGTTCTTC.

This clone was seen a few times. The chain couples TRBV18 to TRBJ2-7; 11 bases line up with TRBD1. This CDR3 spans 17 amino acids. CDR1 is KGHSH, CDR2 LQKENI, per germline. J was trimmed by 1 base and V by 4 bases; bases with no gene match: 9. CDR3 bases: TGTGCCAGCTCACTAGGGACAGGGGGAGGTGGATCCTACGAGCAGTACTTC. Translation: CASSLGTGGGGSYEQYF.